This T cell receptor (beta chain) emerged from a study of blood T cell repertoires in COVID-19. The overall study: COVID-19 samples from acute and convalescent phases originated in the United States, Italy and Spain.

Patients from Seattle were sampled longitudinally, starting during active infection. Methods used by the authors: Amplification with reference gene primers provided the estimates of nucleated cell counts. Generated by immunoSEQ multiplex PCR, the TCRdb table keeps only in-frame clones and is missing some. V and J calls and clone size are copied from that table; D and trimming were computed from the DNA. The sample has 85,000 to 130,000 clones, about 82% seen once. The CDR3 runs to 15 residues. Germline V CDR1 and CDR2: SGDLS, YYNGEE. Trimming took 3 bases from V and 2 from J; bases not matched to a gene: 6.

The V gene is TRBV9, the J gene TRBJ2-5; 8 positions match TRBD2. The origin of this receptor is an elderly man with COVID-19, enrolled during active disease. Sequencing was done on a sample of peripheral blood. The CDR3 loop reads CASSAPAGGQETQYF. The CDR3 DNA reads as TGTGCCAGCAGCGCCCCTGCGGGAGGACAAGAGACCCAGTACTTC.